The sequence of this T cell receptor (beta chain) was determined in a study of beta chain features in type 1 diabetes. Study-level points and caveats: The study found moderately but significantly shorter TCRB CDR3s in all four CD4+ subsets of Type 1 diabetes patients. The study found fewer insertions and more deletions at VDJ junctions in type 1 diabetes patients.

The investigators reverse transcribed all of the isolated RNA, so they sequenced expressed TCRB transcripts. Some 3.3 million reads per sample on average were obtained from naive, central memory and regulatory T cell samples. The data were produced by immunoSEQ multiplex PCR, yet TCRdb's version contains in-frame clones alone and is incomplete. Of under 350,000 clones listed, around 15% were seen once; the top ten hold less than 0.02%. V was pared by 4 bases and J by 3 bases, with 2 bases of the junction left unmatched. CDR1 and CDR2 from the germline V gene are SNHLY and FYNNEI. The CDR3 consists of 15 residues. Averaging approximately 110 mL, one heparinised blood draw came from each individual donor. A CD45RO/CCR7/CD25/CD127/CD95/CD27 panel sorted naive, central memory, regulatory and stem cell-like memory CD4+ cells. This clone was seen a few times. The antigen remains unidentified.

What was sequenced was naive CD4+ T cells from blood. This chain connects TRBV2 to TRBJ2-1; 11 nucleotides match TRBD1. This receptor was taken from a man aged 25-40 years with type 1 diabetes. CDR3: CASSGTGGFYNEQFF. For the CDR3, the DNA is TGTGCCAGCAGTGGGACAGGGGGCTTCTACAATGAGCAGTTCTTC.